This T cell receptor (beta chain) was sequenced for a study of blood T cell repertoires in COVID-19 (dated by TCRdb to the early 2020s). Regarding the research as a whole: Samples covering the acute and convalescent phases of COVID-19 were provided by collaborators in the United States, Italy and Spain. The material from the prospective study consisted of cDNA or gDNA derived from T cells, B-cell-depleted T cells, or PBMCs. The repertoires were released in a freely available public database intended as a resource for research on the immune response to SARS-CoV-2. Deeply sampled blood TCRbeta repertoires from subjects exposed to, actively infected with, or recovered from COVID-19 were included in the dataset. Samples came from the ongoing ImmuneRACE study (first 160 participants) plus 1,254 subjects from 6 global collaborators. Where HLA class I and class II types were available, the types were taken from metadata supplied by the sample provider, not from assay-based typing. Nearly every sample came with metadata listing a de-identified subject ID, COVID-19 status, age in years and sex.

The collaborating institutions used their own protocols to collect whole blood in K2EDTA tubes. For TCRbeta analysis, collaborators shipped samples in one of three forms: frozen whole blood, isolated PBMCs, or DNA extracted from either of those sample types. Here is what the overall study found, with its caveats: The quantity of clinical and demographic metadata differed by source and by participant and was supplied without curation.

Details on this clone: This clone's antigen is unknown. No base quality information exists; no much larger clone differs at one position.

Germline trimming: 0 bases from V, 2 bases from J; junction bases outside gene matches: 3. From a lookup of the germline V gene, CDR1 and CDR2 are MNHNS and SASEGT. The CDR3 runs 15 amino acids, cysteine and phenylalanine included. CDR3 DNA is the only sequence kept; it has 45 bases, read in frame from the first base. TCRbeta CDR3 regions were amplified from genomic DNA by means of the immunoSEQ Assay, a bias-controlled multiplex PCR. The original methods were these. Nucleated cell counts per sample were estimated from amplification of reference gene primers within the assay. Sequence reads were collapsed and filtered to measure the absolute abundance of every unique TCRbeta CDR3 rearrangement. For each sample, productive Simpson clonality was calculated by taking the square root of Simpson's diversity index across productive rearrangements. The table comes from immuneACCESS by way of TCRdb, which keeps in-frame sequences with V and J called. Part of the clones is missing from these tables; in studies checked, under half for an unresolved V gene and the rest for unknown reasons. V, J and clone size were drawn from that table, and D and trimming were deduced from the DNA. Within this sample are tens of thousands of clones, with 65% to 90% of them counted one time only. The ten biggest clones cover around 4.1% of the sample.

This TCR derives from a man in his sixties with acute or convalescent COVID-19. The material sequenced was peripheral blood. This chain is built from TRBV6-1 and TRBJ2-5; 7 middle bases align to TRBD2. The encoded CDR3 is CASSEAAGEQETQYF. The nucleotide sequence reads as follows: TGTGCCAGCAGTGAAGCGGCGGGAGAACAAGAGACCCAGTACTTC.